Each of the 3 T cell receptor beta chains below was sequenced from the same sample in a study of cytotoxic CD8 clonotypes in ibrutinib-treated CLL. Clones were sequenced by immunoSEQ multiplex PCR, and TCRdb holds only the in-frame ones, with some missing. Of tens of thousands of clones listed, 70% to 90% were seen once; the top ten hold roughly 35%. Sample: PBMCs, taken after 24 months of ibrutinib treatment. The receptor set was obtained from a human donor with chronic lymphocytic leukemia.

The chain combines TRBV9 with TRBJ2-7, with 7 bases identical to TRBD2. Trimming at V came to 4 bases and at J to 3 bases, leaving 10 bases not matched to a gene. Germline CDR1 and CDR2: SGDLS and YYNGEE. The CDR3 is 15 residues long. CDR3 in amino acids: CASSPTPGGSYEQYF. The DNA of the CDR3 is TGTGCCAGCAGCCCTACACCTGGCGGGAGCTACGAGCAGTACTTC.

The DNA of the CDR3 is TGTGCCAGTAGTACCGGACTACTAAGCACAGATACGCAGTATTTT. It encodes CASSTGLLSTDTQYF. This rearrangement joins TRBV19 to TRBJ2-3; D is perhaps TRBD2 (6 bases). The CDR3 loop spans 15 amino acids. CDR1 and CDR2 (germline): LNHDA, SQIVND (reference sequence). V was pared by 4 bases and J by 0 bases, with 11 bases between.

CDR3 sequence reads: CASSQIVVHRDSYEQYF. CDR3 nucleotide sequence: TGTGCCAGCAGCCAAATCGTGGTACATCGGGACTCCTACGAGCAGTACTTC. The chain is built from TRBV4-2 and TRBJ2-7; D might be TRBD2 (5 bases). The CDR3 runs to 17 residues. Looked up from germline, CDR1 is LGHNA and CDR2 is YNFKEQ. The germline V and J ends were trimmed by 2 bases and 0 bases, with 17 bases remaining between them.